This record covers a single T cell receptor beta chain. Its antigen is still unknown. This entry comes from a study of OX40 agonist ivuxolimab in advanced cancers. Background on the study: Patients were treated with ivuxolimab, an agonistic anti-OX40 (CD134) antibody. With a range of 23 to 79, age averaged approximately 60 years, and around 83% were male.

Whole-study results and caveats: By week 6 at 0.1 to 3.0 mg/kg, blood CD4+ and CD8+ T cells had expanded clonally.

Excluded were patients having autoimmune disease history or systemic immunosuppression. Repertoires were generated with immunoSEQ multiplex PCR, while TCRdb's copy carries only in-frame clones and drops some. This sample has about 61,000 clones, with around nine tenths found just once. The CDR3 has 14 amino acids. Trimming removed 0 bases from V and 5 bases from J, with 11 bases in between. Germline CDR1 and CDR2: LGHNA and YNFKEQ. The chain couples TRBV4-2 to TRBJ2-7; D is perhaps TRBD1 or TRBD2 (5 bases each). The clonotype was recovered from an adult with an advanced solid tumor such as melanoma, head and neck, liver or kidney cancer. The sequences come from CD4+ or CD8+ T cells sorted from blood, collected in a trial of the OX40 agonist ivuxolimab. CDR3 in DNA: TGTGCCAGCAGCCAAGATTGGGGGACGGACGAGCAGTACTTC. Its translation is CASSQDWGTDEQYF.